Below are 8 T cell receptor beta chains sequenced from a single sample in a study of blood T cell repertoires in COVID-19 (dated by TCRdb to the early 2020s). The method behind the library was the immunoSEQ multiplex PCR assay. The table was pulled from immuneACCESS by TCRdb, which kept in-frame rearrangements only. Such tables lose some clones; where checked, under half of the loss comes from unresolved V genes, and the rest has no known cause. In this sample the table shows about 54,000 clones, roughly 84% of which occur a single time. The ten largest make up around 5.1% of the sample. Sample: peripheral blood. Every receptor here comes from a middle-aged man with active COVID-19.

V and J are TRBV19 and TRBJ2-1; D gene ambiguous. The CDR3 loop spans 15 amino acids. The germline CDR1 and CDR2 sequences are LNHDA and SQIVND (reference sequence). The germline V and J ends were trimmed by 1 base and 2 bases, with 9 bases remaining between them. CDR3 in amino acids: CASSIGVGTYNEQFF. The CDR3 nucleotides read TGTGCCAGTAGTATAGGAGTCGGTACCTACAATGAGCAGTTCTTC. Full variable domain (outside the CDR3, taken from reference TRBV19 and TRBJ2-1): DGGITQSPKYLFRKEGQNVTLSCEQNLNHDAMYWYRQDPGQGLRLIYYSQIVNDFQKGDIAEGYSVSREKKESFPLTVTSAQKNPTAFYLCASSIGVGTYNEQFFGPGTRLTVL.

This clone showed up just once. The chain is built from TRBV7-8 and TRBJ2-7; 12 nucleotides match TRBD2. Trimming cost V 4 bases and J 3 bases; bases outside gene matches: 7. The CDR3 spans 16 residues. Germline CDR1 reads SGHVS; CDR2 reads FQNEAQ. CDR3 amino acids: CASSSRTSGDLYEQYF. The CDR3 nucleotides read TGTGCCAGCAGCTCCCGGACTAGCGGGGACCTCTACGAGCAGTACTTC.

The chain employs TRBV6-5 and TRBJ2-7; D is possibly TRBD1 (8 bases). Trimming removed 4 bases at V and 2 bases at J, with 15 bases between. The CDR3 length is 15 residues. Germline V gene lookup returns CDR1 MNHEY and CDR2 SVGAGI. The CDR3 here is CASSSLQGGTYEQYF. The CDR3 DNA is TGTGCCAGCAGTTCACTACAGGGGGGGACCTACGAGCAGTACTTC.

V and J are TRBV6-2 or TRBV6-3 and TRBJ2-7, with 9 positions matching TRBD1. The length of the CDR3 is 17 residues. CDR1 and CDR2 (germline): MNHEY, SVGEGT. Losses at the gene ends were 2 bases for V and 3 bases for J; bases not matched to a gene: 11. CDR3 sequence: CASSYNRGPSFVYEQYF. CDR3 coding DNA: TGTGCCAGCAGTTACAACAGGGGGCCAAGTTTTGTCTACGAGCAGTACTTC.

J is TRBJ1-3 and V is TRBV2; possible D gene TRBD1, 5 bases. Trimming stripped 3 bases from V and 2 bases from J, with 8 bases between. Germline lookup yields CDR1 SNHLY and CDR2 FYNNEI. This CDR3 is 14 amino acids long. The CDR3 DNA reads as TGTGCCAGCAGTGAGTCCAGGGCTGGAAACACCATATATTTT. It encodes CASSESRAGNTIYF.

By frequency in the sample, this clone is large (0.1 to 1%). V and J are TRBV30 and TRBJ2-5; possible D gene TRBD2, 6 bases. This CDR3 has 14 residues. V was trimmed by 1 base and J by 4 bases, leaving 13 bases between them. The germline gives CDR1 GTSNPN, CDR2 SVGIG (reference sequence). The DNA of the CDR3 is TGTGCCTGGAGTGGGAGGGGACCTCGAGAGACCCAGTACTTC. Translating gives CAWSGRGPRETQYF. Full variable domain (rest looked up from reference TRBV30 and TRBJ2-5): SQTIHQWPATLVQPVGSPLSLECTVEGTSNPNLYWYRQAAGRGLQLLFYSVGIGQISSEVPQNLSASRPQDRQFILSSKKLLLSDSGFYLCAWSGRGPRETQYFGPGTRLLVL.

This clone appeared a single time. This chain joins TRBV27 and TRBJ2-2; TRBD2 matches at 8 bases. The V and J ends lost 8 bases and 7 bases, in that order; junction bases with no gene match: 0. Germline CDR1 is MNHEY and CDR2 is SMNVEV (reference sequence). The CDR3 runs 11 residues. The CDR3 DNA reads as TGTGCCAGCCGGGGGGGCGGGGAGCTGTTTTTT. It specifies CASRGGGELFF.

The chain employs TRBV19 and TRBJ1-5; a possible D gene is TRBD1 (5 bases). V lost 4 bases to trimming and J lost 7 bases, with 14 bases between them. Germline values: CDR1 LNHDA, CDR2 SQIVND (reference sequence). There are 14 residues in the CDR3. The CDR3 region has the DNA TGTGCCAGTAGTACCACTACGGGGGACCAGCCCCAGCATTTT. The encoded protein is CASSTTTGDQPQHF.